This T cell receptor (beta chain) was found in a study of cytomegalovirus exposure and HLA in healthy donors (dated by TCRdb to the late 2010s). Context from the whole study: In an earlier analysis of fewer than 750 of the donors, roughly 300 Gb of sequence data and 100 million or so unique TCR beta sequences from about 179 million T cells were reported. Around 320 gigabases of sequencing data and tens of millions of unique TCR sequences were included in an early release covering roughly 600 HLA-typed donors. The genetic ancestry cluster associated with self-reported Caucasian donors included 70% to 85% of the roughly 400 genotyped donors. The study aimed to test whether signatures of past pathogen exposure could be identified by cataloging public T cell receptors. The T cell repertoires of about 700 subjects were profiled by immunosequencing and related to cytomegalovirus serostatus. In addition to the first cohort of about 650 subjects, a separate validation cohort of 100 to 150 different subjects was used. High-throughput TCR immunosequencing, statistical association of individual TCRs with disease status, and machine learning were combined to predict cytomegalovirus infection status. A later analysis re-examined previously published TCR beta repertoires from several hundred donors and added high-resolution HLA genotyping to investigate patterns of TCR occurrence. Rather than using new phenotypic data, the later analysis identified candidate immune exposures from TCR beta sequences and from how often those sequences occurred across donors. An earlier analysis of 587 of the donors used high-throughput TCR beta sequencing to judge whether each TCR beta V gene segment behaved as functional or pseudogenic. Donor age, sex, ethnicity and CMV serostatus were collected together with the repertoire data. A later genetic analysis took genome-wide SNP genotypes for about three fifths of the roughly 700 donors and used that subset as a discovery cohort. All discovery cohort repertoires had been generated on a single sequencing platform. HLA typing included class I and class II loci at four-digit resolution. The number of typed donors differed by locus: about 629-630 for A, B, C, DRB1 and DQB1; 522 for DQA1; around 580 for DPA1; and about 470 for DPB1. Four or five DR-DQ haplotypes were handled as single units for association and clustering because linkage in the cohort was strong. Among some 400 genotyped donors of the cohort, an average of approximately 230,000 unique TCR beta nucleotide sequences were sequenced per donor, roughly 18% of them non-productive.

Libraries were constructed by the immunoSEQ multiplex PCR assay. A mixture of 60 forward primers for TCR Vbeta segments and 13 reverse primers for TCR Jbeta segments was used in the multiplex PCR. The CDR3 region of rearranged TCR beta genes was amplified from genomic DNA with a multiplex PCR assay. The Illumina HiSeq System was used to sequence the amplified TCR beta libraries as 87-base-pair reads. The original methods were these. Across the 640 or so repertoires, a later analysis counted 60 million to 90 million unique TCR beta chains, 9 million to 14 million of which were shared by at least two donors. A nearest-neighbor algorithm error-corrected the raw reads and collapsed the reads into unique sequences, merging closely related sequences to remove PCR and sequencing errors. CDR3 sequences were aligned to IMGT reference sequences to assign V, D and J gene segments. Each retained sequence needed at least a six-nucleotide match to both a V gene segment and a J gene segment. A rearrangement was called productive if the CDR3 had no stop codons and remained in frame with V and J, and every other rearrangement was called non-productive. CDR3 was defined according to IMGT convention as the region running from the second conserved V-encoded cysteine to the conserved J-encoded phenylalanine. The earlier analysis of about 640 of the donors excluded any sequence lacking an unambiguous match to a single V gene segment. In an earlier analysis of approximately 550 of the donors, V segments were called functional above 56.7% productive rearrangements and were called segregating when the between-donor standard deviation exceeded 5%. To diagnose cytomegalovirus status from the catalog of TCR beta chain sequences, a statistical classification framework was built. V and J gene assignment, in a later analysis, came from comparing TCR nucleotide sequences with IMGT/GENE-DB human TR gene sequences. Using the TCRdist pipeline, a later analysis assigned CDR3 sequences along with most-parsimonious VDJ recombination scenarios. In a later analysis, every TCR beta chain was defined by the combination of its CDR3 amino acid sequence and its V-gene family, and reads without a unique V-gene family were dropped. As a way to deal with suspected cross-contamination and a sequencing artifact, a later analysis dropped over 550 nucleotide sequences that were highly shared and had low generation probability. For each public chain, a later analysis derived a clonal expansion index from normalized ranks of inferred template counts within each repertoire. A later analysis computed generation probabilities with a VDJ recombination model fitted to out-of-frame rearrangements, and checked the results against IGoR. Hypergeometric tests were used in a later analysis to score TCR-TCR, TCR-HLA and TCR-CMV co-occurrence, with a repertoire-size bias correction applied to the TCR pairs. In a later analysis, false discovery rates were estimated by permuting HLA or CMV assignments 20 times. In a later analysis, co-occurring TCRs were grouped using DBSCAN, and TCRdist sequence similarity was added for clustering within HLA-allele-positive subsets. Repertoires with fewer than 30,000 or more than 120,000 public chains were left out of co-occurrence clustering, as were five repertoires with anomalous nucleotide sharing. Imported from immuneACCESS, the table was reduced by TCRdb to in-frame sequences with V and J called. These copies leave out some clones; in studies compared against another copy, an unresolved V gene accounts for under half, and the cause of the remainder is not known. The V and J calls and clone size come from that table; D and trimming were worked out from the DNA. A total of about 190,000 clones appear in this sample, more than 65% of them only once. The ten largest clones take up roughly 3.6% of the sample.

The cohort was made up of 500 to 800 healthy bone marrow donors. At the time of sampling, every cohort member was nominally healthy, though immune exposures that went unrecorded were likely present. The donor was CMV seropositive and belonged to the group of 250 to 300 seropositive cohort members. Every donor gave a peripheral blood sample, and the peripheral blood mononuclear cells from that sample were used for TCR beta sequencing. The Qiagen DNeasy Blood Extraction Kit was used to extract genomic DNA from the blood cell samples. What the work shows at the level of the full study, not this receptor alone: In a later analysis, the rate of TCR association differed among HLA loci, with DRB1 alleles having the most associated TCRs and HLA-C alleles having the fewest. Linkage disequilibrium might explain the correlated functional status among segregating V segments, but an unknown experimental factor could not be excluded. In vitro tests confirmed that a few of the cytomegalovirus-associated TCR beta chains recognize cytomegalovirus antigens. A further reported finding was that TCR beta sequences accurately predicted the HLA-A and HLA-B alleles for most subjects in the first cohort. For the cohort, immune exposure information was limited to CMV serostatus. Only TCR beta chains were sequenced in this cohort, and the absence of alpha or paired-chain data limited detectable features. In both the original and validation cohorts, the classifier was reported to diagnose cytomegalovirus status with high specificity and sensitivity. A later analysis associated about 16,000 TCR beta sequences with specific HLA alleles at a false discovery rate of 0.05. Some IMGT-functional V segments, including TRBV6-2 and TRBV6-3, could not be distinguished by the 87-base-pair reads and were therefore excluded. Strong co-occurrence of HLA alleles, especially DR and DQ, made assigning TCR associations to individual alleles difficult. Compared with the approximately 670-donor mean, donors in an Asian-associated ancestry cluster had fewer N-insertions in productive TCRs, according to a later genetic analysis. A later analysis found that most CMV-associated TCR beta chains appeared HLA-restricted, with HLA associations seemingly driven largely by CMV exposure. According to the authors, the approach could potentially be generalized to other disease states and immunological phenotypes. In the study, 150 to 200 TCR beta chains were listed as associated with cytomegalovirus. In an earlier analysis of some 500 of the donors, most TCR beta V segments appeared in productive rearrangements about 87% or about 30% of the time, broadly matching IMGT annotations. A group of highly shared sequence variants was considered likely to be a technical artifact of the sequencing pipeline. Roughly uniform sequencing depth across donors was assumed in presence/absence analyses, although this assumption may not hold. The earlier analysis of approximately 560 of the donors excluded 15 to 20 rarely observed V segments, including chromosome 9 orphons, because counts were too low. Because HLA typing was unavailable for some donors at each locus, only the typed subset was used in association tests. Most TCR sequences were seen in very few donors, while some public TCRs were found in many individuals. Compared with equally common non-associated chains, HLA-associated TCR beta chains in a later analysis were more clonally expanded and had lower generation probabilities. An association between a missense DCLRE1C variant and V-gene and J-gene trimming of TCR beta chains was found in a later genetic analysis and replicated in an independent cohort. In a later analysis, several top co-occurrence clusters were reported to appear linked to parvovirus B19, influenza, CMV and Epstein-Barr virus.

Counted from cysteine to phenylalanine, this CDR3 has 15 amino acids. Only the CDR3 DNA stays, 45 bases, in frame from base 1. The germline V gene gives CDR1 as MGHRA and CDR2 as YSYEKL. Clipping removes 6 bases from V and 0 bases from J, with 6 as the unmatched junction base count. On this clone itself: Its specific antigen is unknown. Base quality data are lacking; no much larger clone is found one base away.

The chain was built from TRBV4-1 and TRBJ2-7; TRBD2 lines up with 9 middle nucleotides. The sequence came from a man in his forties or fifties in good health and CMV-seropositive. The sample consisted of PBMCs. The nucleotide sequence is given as TGCGCCAGCAGTCGGACTAGCGAGAGCTCCTACGAGCAGTACTTC. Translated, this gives CASSRTSESSYEQYF.